The 20 T cell receptor beta chains below all came from one sample that was sequenced in a study of cytomegalovirus exposure and HLA in healthy donors. Using immunoSEQ multiplex PCR, the repertoire was profiled, and TCRdb retains in-frame clones only, with some absent. The data show over 100,000 clones, with around 87% seen just once and 6% to 7% held by the top ten. The sequenced material came from PBMCs. These receptors were taken from a woman aged 18-29 years in good health and CMV-seropositive.

V gene TRBV29-1 combines with J gene TRBJ1-4, with 8 bases matching TRBD1. V was pared by 6 bases and J by 0 bases, with 6 bases of the junction left unmatched. Germline V gene sequence: CDR1 SQVTM, CDR2 ANQGSEA. The CDR3 runs 15 residues. CDR3 bases: TGCAGCGTGAAGGACAGGGATTCAACTAATGAAAAACTGTTTTTT. Its translation is CSVKDRDSTNEKLFF. Filled out from reference TRBV29-1 and TRBJ1-4, the complete variable domain reads SAVISQKPSRDICQRGTSLTIQCQVDSQVTMMFWYRQQPGQSLTLIATANQGSEATYESGFVIDKFPISRPNLTFSTLTVSNMSPEDSSIYLCSVKDRDSTNEKLFFGSGTQLSVL.

The chain employs TRBV6-4 and TRBJ1-1; D remains ambiguous. In germline, CDR1 is MRHNA, CDR2 SNTAGT. This CDR3 has 13 amino acids. Between the trimmed V and J ends, which lost 0 bases and 5 bases, there was a span of 7 bases. The CDR3 region has the DNA TGTGCCAGCAGTGACTCGAGCGAGACTGAAGCTTTCTTT. It encodes CASSDSSETEAFF.

This clone was detected only once. The chain joins TRBV19 to TRBJ1-1; 7 bases line up with TRBD1. In germline, CDR1 is LNHDA, CDR2 SQIVND (reference sequence). This CDR3 is built from 14 residues. J was trimmed by 6 bases and V by 5 bases; bases with no gene match: 9. CDR3 in DNA: TGTGCCAGTAGTCTCAGACAGGGACTCTCTGAAGCTTTCTTT. Translation: CASSLRQGLSEAFF.

The chain uses TRBV7-9 and TRBJ1-1; no reliable D call. Germline loops: CDR1 SEHNR, CDR2 FQNEAQ (reference sequence). Trimming pared 5 bases from V and 8 bases from J, leaving 12 bases between. The CDR3 contains 12 residues. CDR3 DNA sequence: TGTGCCAGCAGCCCGAAGGGAGGCGAAGCTTTCTTT. Residues: CASSPKGGEAFF.

The V call is TRBV11-2, the J call TRBJ2-7; D might be TRBD2 (6 bases). Germline-derived CDR1 and CDR2 are SGHAT and FQNNGV. The V end lost 5 bases, the J end lost 1 base, and 12 bases lay between the germline ends. The CDR3 consists of 14 residues. CDR3 protein: CASSPTRGSYEQYF. For the CDR3, the DNA is TGTGCCAGCAGCCCGACTCGGGGGTCCTACGAGCAGTACTTC.

The rearrangement joins TRBV15 to TRBJ1-5, with TRBD1 matching over 9 bases. After removal of 4 bases from V and 3 bases from J, the junction contained 16 bases not matched to a gene. The CDR3 is 19 residues long. Germline V gene sequence: CDR1 LNHNV, CDR2 YYDKDF (reference sequence). The DNA of the CDR3 is TGTGCCACCAGCACCGGCCGGGACAGGGCACGGGGGAACAATCAGCCCCAGCATTTT. As protein: CATSTGRDRARGNNQPQHF.

The rearrangement uses TRBV6-1 and TRBJ1-3; D is possibly TRBD1 (6 bases). The CDR3 has 13 amino acids. Trimming took off 5 bases at V and 4 bases at J, with 9 bases between the two ends. Germline V lookup: CDR1 MNHNS, CDR2 SASEGT. This CDR3 is CASSPDRGNTIYF. The CDR3 bases are TGTGCCAGCAGTCCCGACAGGGGAAACACCATATATTTT.

J is TRBJ2-7 and V is TRBV14; D uncertain. Deletions cut 8 bases from V and 2 bases from J, with 13 bases between. CDR1 SGHDN and CDR2 FVKESK come from the germline V gene. This CDR3 region has 13 residues. The CDR3 bases are TGTGCCAGCGGATTTAGAGGAGCCTACGAGCAGTACTTC. It encodes CASGFRGAYEQYF. The full variable domain, rest sourced from reference TRBV14 and TRBJ2-7, is EAGVTQFPSHSVIEKGQTVTLRCDPISGHDNLYWYRRVMGKEIKFLLHFVKESKQDESGMPNNRFLAERTGGTYSTLKVQPAELEDSGVYFCASGFRGAYEQYFGPGTRLTVT.

The chain links TRBV4-3 to TRBJ1-2, with a weak D call TRBD1 (5 bases). Trimming shortened V by 1 base and J by 2 bases, and 11 bases separated the two germline ends. The CDR3 contains 15 residues. In germline, CDR1 is LGHNA, CDR2 YSLEER. For the CDR3, the DNA is TGCGCCAGCAGCCAAGGGGACTACCCGAACTATGGCTACACCTTC. This sequence encodes CASSQGDYPNYGYTF.

This clone was seen only a few times. J is TRBJ1-4 and V is TRBV7-9; D not certain. Per germline, CDR1 SEHNR and CDR2 FQNEAQ (reference sequence). This CDR3 is built from 14 residues. Trimming stripped 7 bases from V and 4 bases from J, with 13 bases between. The CDR3 DNA follows: TGTGCCAGCAAAAGGTCCGGAGGTAATGAAAAACTGTTTTTT. Residues: CASKRSGGNEKLFF.

V usage is TRBV4-1 and J usage is TRBJ1-4; D not resolved. The CDR3 has 17 amino acids. Germline V lookup: CDR1 MGHRA, CDR2 YSYEKL. The ends were cut back, 1 base at V and 5 bases at J, with 17 bases in the middle. In DNA, the CDR3 is TGCGCCAGCAGCCAAGTCTCCGAGACAACCACCAATGAAAAACTGTTTTTT. This codes for CASSQVSETTTNEKLFF.

The chain carries TRBV4-3 and TRBJ2-5, with a weak D call TRBD2 (5 bases). There are 13 residues in the CDR3. V was clipped by 4 bases and J by 5 bases, with 11 bases between them. The germline gives CDR1 LGHNA, CDR2 YSLEER. CDR3 DNA: TGCGCCAGCAGCCTCGGGGTGGAGGAGACCCAGTACTTC. Protein: CASSLGVEETQYF.

The chain couples TRBV7-9 to TRBJ2-1; maybe TRBD1 (7 bases). Trimming took 2 bases from V and 5 from J, leaving 16 bases between them. Germline loops: CDR1 SEHNR, CDR2 FQNEAQ (reference sequence). This CDR3 has 16 residues. The chain's CDR3 is CASSLPLRRGHNEQFF. CDR3 nucleotide sequence: TGTGCCAGCAGCTTACCCCTACGGAGGGGGCACAATGAGCAGTTCTTC.

V gene TRBV6-4 combines with J gene TRBJ1-2; D is undetermined. Trimming stripped 6 bases from V and 0 bases from J, with 8 bases between. The germline gives CDR1 MRHNA, CDR2 SNTAGT. The length of the CDR3 is 13 residues. The CDR3 is CASSPGANYGYTF. In DNA, the CDR3 is TGTGCCAGCAGCCCCGGAGCTAACTATGGCTACACCTTC.

This sequence joins TRBV18 and TRBJ2-5, with 10 bases identical to TRBD1. The CDR3 covers 15 residues. Germline loops: CDR1 KGHSH, CDR2 LQKENI. The V segment lost 3 bases and the J segment 4 bases; nucleotides outside the gene matches: 5. CDR3 sequence reads: CASSPSTGGGETQYF. The DNA of the CDR3 is TGTGCCAGCTCACCGTCGACAGGGGGCGGAGAGACCCAGTACTTC.

The chain links TRBV13 to TRBJ2-5; weak D call: TRBD2 (6 bases). CDR1 is PRHDT, CDR2 FYEKMQ, per germline (reference sequence). V was clipped by 5 bases and J by 5 bases, with 21 bases between them. This CDR3 contains 16 residues. In DNA form, the CDR3 reads TGTGCCAGCAGCCCAGGGACTTCTCTTTTCCGGGAGACCCAGTACTTC. Encoded protein: CASSPGTSLFRETQYF.

This chain links TRBV5-1 with TRBJ2-7; 9 nucleotides line up with TRBD1. This CDR3 comprises 16 residues. Per the germline V gene, CDR1 is SGHRS and CDR2 is YFSETQ. V trimming: 0 bases; J trimming: 5 bases; junction bases outside the gene matches: 9. The DNA for the CDR3 is TGCGCCAGCAGCTTGGACGGACAGGGGAGTTCGGACGAGCAGTACTTC. Residues: CASSLDGQGSSDEQYF.

This chain links TRBV5-6 with TRBJ1-2; TRBD1 might be the D (5 bases). V shed 2 bases and J shed 2 bases, with 7 bases lying between them. Germline CDR1 SGHDT, CDR2 YYEEEE. CDR3 length: 13 residues. This chain's CDR3 is CASSFAGNYGYTF. CDR3 coding DNA: TGTGCCAGCAGCTTCGCAGGGAACTATGGCTACACCTTC.

The V call is TRBV5-4, the J call TRBJ2-1, with TRBD1 matching 8 bases. Germline V gene lookup returns CDR1 SGHNT and CDR2 YYREEE (reference sequence). Unmatched junction bases numbered 10, after V lost 1 base and J lost 7 bases. The length of the CDR3 is 16 residues. In DNA form, the CDR3 reads TGTGCCAGCAGCTTGAGGCGGGCAGGGGGCATGAATGAGCAGTTCTTC. As protein: CASSLRRAGGMNEQFF.

This clone appeared a few times. The chain recombines TRBV5-1 with TRBJ1-5; D is unclear. Per germline, CDR1 SGHRS and CDR2 YFSETQ. The V and J ends lost 0 bases and 2 bases respectively, with 3 bases between them. This CDR3 has 13 residues. The CDR3, as DNA: TGCGCCAGCAGCTTGGCAGGCAATCAGCCCCAGCATTTT. This sequence encodes CASSLAGNQPQHF.